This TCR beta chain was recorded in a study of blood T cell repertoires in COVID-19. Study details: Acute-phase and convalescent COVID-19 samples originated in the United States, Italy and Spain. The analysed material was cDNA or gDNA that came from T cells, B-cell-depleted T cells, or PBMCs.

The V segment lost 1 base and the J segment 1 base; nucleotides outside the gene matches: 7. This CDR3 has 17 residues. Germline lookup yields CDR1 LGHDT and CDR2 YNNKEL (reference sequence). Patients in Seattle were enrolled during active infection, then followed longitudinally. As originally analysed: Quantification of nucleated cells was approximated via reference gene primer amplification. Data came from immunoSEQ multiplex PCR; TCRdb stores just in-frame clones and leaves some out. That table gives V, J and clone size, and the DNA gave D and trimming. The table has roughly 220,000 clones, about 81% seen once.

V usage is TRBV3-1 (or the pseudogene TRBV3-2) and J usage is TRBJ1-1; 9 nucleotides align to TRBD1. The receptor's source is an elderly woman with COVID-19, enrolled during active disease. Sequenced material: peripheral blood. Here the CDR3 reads CASSQAKQGARNTEAFF. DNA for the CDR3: TGTGCCAGCAGCCAAGCGAAACAGGGGGCTAGGAACACTGAAGCTTTCTTT.